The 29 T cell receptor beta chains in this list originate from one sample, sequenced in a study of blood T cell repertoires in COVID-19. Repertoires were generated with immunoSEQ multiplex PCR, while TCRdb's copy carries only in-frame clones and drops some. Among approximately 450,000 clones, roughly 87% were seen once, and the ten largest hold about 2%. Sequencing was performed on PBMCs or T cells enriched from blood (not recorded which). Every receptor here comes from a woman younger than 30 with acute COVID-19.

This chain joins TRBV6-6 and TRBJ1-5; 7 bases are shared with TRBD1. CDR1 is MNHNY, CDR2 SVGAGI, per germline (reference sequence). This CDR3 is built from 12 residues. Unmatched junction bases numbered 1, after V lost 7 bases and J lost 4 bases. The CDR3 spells CASKGANQPQHF. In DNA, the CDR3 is TGTGCCAGCAAGGGGGCGAATCAGCCCCAGCATTTT.

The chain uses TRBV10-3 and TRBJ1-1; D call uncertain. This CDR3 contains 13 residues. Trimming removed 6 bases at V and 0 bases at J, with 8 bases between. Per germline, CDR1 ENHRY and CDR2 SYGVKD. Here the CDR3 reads CAISRGLNTEAFF. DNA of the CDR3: TGTGCCATCAGCCGAGGCCTGAACACTGAAGCTTTCTTT.

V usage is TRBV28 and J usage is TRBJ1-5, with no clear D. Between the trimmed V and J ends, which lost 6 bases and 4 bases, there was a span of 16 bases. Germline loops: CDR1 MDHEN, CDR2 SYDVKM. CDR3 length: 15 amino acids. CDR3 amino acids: CASSEGAPANQPQHF. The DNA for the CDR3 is TGTGCCAGCAGCGAGGGAGCGCCGGCTAATCAGCCCCAGCATTTT. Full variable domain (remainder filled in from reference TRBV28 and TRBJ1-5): DVKVTQSSRYLVKRTGEKVFLECVQDMDHENMFWYRQDPGLGLRLIYFSYDVKMKEKGDIPEGYSVSREKKERFSLILESASTNQTSMYLCASSEGAPANQPQHFGDGTRLSIL.

As DNA, the CDR3 is TGTGCCACAGGAAGGGGGCAACAGCCCCAGCATTTT. Translation gives CATGRGQQPQHF. This chain connects TRBV15 to TRBJ1-5; 7 bases line up with TRBD1. The CDR3 is 12 amino acids. V was clipped by 9 bases and J by 7 bases; unmatched bases: 6. The germline V gene encodes CDR1 LNHNV and CDR2 YYDKDF (reference sequence).

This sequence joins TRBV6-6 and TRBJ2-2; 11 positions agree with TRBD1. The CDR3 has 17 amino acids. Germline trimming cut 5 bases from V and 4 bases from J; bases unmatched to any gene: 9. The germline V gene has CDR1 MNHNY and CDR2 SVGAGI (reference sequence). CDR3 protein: CASSRAGQGAPTGELFF. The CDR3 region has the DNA TGTGCCAGCAGTCGGGCCGGACAGGGGGCGCCCACCGGGGAGCTGTTTTTT.

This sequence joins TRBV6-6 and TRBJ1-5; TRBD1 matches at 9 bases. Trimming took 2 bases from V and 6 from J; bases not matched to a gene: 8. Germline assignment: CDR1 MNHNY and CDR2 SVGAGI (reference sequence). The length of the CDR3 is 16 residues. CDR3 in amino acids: CASSYQDRGGGQPQHF. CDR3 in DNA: TGTGCCAGCAGTTACCAGGACAGGGGAGGCGGTCAGCCCCAGCATTTT.

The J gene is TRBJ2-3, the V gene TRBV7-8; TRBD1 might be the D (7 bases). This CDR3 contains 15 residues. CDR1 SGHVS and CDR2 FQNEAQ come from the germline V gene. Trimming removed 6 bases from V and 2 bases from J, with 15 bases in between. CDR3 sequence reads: CASRMTGRNTDTQYF. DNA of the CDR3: TGTGCCAGCAGAATGACAGGGAGGAACACAGATACGCAGTATTTT.

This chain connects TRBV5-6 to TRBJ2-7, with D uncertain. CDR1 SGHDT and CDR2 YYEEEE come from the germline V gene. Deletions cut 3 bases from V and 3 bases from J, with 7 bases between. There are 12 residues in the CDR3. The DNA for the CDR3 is TGTGCCAGCAGCTCGACAAACTACGAGCAGTACTTC. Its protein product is CASSSTNYEQYF.

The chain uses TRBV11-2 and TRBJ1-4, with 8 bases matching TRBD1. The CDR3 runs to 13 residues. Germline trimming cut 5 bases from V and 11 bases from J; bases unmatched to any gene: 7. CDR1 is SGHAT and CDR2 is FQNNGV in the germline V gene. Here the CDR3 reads CASSEDRGGKLFF. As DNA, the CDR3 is TGTGCCAGCAGCGAAGACAGGGGAGGGAAACTGTTTTTT.

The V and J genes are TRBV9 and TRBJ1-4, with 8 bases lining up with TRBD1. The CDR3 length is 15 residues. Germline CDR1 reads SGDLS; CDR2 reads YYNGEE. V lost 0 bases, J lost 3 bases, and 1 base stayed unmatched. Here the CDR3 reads CASSVGTGSNEKLFF. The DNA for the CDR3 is TGTGCCAGCAGCGTAGGGACAGGGTCTAATGAAAAACTGTTTTTT.

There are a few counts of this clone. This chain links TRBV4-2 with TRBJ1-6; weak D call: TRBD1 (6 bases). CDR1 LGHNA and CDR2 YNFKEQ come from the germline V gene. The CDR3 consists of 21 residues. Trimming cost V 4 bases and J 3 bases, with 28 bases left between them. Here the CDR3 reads CASSPYRGGRNSYLYNSPLHF. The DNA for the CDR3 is TGTGCCAGCAGCCCGTACCGAGGGGGTCGAAATAGTTATCTCTATAATTCACCCCTCCACTTT.

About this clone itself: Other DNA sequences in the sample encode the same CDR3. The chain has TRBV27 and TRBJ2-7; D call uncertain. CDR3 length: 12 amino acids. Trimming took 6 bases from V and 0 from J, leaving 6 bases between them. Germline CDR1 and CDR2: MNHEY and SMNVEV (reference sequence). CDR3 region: CASSPSSYEQYF. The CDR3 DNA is TGTGCCAGCAGCCCGAGCTCCTACGAGCAGTACTTC.

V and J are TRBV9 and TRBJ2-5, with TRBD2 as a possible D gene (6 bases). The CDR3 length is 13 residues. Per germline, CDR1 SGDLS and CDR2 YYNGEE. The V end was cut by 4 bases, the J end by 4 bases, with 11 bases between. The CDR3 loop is CASSQLGGETQYF. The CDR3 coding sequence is TGTGCCAGCAGCCAACTGGGGGGAGAGACCCAGTACTTC. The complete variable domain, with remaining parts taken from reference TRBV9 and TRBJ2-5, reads DSGVTQTPKHLITATGQRVTLRCSPRSGDLSVYWYQQSLDQGLQFLIQYYNGEERAKGNILERFSAQQFPDLHSELNLSSLELGDSALYFCASSQLGGETQYFGPGTRLLVL.

CDR3 protein: CASSPSGGAEAFF. CDR3 coding DNA: TGTGCCAGCTCCCCCTCGGGGGGGGCTGAAGCTTTCTTT. The rearrangement uses TRBV18 and TRBJ1-1; D might be TRBD1 (5 bases). Germline CDR1 KGHSH, CDR2 LQKENI. V lost 6 bases to trimming and J lost 6 bases, with 14 bases between them. CDR3 length: 13 amino acids.

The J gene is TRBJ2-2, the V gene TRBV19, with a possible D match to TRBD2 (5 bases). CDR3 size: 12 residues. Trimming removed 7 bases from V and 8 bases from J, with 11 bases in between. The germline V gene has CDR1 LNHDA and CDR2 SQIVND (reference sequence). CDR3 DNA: TGTGCCAGTACCTCTCCGGGGGGGGAGCTGTTTTTT. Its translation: CASTSPGGELFF. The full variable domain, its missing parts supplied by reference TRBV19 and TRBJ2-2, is DGGITQSPKYLFRKEGQNVTLSCEQNLNHDAMYWYRQDPGQGLRLIYYSQIVNDFQKGDIAEGYSVSREKKESFPLTVTSAQKNPTAFYLCASTSPGGELFFGEGSRLTVL.

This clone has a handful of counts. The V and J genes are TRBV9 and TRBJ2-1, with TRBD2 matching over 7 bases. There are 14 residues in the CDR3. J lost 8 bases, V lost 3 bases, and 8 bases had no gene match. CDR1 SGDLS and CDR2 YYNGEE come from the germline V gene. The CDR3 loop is CASSANLGGYEQFF. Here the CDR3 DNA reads TGTGCCAGCAGCGCTAATTTGGGGGGGTATGAGCAGTTCTTC.

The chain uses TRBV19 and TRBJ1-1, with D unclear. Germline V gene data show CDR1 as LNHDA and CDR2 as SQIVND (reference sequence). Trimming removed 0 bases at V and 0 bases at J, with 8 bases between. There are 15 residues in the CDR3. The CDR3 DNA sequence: TGTGCCAGTAGTATAGAGGGCGTCATGAACACTGAAGCTTTCTTT. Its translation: CASSIEGVMNTEAFF.

CDR3 in DNA: TGTGCCAGCAGCTTAGATACGGGGTTTGGTCCTGGGGCCAACGTCCTGACTTTC. It specifies CASSLDTGFGPGANVLTF. V usage is TRBV7-9 and J usage is TRBJ2-6; possible D gene TRBD2, 5 bases. Germline lookup yields CDR1 SEHNR and CDR2 FQNEAQ (reference sequence). The CDR3 loop spans 18 amino acids. Deletions cut 1 base from V and 2 bases from J, with 15 bases between.

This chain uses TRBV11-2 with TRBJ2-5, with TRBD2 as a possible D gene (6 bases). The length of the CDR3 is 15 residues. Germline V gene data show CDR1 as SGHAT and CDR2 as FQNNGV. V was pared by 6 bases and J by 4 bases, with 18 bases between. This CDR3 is CASRLMEGGGETQYF. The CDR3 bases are TGTGCCAGCAGGCTAATGGAGGGCGGCGGAGAGACCCAGTACTTC.

The CDR3 coding sequence is TGTGCCAGCAGCGCGGAGACAGGTTTCGGACAGCCCCAGCATTTT. It encodes CASSAETGFGQPQHF. The chain employs TRBV7-2 and TRBJ1-5; maybe TRBD1 (6 bases). The CDR3 spans 15 residues. Germline V gene lookup returns CDR1 SGHTA and CDR2 FQGNSA. Trimming shortened V by 5 bases and J by 7 bases, and 18 bases separated the two germline ends.

CDR3 bases: TGTGCCAGCAGTTACAGGGCTAGCGGACCGAACGGGGGCAATCAGCCCCAGCATTTT. It encodes CASSYRASGPNGGNQPQHF. The V call is TRBV6-2 or TRBV6-3, the J call TRBJ1-5; D is unresolved. Trimming removed 2 bases at V and 2 bases at J, with 22 bases between. CDR3 length equals 19 residues. Germline V lookup: CDR1 MNHEY, CDR2 SVGEGT.

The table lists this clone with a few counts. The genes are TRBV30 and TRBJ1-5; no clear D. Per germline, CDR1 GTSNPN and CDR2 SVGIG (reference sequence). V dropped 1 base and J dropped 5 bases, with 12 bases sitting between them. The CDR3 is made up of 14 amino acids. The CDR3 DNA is TGTGCCTGGAGTGCCCGGTCGTACGATCAGCCCCAGCATTTT. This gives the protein CAWSARSYDQPQHF.

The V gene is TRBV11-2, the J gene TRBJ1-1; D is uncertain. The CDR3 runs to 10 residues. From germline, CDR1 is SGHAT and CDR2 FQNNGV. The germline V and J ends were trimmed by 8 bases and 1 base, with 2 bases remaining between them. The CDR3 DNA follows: TGTGCCAGCCAGAACACTGAAGCTTTCTTT. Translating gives CASQNTEAFF.

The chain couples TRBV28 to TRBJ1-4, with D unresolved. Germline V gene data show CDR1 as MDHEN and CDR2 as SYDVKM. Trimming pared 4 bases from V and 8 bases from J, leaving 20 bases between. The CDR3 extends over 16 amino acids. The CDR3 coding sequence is TGTGCCAGCAGTTCTCAATACGGGGTGCCAAGGGAAAAACTGTTTTTT. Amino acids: CASSSQYGVPREKLFF.

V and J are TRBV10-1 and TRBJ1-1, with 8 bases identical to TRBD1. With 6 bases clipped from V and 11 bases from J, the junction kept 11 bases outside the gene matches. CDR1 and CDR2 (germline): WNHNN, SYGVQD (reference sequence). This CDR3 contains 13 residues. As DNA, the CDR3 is TGCGCCAGCAGACGGGACAGGTTTAGTAAGGCTTTCTTT. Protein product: CASRRDRFSKAFF.

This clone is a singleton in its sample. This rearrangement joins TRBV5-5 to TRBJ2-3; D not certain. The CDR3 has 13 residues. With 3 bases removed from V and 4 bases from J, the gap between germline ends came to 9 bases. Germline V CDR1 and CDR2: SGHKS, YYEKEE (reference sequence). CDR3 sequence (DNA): TGTGCCAGCAGCTCGACACCGCCAGATACGCAGTATTTT. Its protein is CASSSTPPDTQYF.

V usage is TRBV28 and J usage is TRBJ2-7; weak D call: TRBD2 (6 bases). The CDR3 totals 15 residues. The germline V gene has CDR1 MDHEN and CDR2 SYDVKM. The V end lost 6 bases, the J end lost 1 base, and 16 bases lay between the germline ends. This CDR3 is CASSRLGGTSYEQYF. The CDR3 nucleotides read TGTGCCAGCAGCCGCCTCGGAGGGACTTCCTACGAGCAGTACTTC.

The CDR3 loop is CASSLYRTDTQYF. Here the CDR3 DNA reads TGTGCCAGCAGCTTATATAGAACAGATACGCAGTATTTT. The chain has TRBV11-2 and TRBJ2-3; no clear D gene. Trimming removed 2 bases from V and 3 bases from J, with 6 bases in between. The CDR3 consists of 13 residues. The germline V gene has CDR1 SGHAT and CDR2 FQNNGV.

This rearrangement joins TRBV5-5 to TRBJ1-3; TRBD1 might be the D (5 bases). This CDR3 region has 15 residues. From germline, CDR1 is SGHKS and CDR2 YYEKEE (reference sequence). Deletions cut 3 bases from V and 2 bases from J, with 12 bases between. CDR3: CASSSVPGAGNTIYF. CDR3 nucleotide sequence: TGTGCCAGCAGCTCTGTTCCGGGGGCTGGAAACACCATATATTTT.